This TCR beta chain appears in the sequencing data of a study of T cell repertoires in cytomegalovirus infection. Across the study: The public TCR beta signatures pointed to both CMV infection and matching HLA type.

Trimming cost V 1 base and J 5 bases, with 17 bases left between them. The CDR3 is 16 residues long. Germline CDR1 and CDR2: SGHAT and FQNNGV. Points from the study as a whole: In two of eight donors, the top clonotype was HLA-C-restricted CMV-specific. Based on cumulative public TCR beta family frequency, carriers of CMV plus the relevant HLA were identified.

A word on this clonotype: The antigen is not known.

TCRdb reprocessed the reads via MiXCR and lists one record per CDR3 protein. The table records hundreds of thousands of distinct CDR3 sequences, 17% of them present only once. The V call is TRBV11-2, the J call TRBJ1-2, with D unresolved. This sequence originates from a human donor in good health (CMV status not recorded). Some clones in this sample may be carry-over from other donors' samples. The sequenced sample was PBMCs. The CDR3 is CASSLVGRSGSYGYTF. In nucleotides, the CDR3 is TGTGCCAGCAGCTTAGTGGGCAGGAGTGGTTCTTATGGCTACACCTTC. The complete variable domain, with remaining parts taken from reference TRBV11-2 and TRBJ1-2, reads EAGVAQSPRYKIIEKRQSVAFWCNPISGHATLYWYQQILGQGPKLLIQFQNNGVVDDSQLPKDRFSAERLKGVDSTLKIQPAKLEDSAVYLCASSLVGRSGSYGYTFGSGTRLTVV.